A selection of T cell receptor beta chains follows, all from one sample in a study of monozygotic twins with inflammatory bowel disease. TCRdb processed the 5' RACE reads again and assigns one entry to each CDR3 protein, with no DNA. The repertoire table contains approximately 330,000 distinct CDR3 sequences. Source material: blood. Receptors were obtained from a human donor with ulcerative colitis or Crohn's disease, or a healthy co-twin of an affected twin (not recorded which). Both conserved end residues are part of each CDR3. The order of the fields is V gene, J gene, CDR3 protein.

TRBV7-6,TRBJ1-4,CASSFGQVEKLFF
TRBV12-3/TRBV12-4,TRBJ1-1,CASRPGQGNLNTEAFF
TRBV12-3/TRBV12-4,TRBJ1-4,CASNTRQNEKLFF
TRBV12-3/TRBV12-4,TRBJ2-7,CASSPASGAYEQYF
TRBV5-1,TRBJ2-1,CASSPGGTVEQFF
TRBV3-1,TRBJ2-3,CASRQTSGRDGETDTQYF
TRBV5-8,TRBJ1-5,CASSLWEGQRAF
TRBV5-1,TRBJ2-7,CASSLAYGRTSYEQYF
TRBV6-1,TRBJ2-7,CASRTPPGASYEQYF
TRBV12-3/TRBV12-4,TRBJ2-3,CASSSVLGDTQYF